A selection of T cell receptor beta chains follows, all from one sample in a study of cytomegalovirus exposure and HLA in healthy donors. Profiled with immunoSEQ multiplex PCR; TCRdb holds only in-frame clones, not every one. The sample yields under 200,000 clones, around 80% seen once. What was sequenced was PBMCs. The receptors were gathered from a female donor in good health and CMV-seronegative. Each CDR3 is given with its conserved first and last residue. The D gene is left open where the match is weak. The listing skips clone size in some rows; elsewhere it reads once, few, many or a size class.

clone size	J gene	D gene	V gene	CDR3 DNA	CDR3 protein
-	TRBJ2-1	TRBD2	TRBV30	TGTGCCTGGAAGGTCGGGACTAGCGGGGCTGGTGAGCAGTTCTTC	CAWKVGTSGAGEQFF
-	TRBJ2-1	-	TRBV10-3	TGTGCCATCAGTGACTCGGTAGTTGGCAATGAGCAGTTCTTC	CAISDSVVGNEQFF
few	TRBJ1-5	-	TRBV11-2	TGTGCCAGCAGCTTAGTCCCGGGATATCAGCCCCAGCATTTT	CASSLVPGYQPQHF
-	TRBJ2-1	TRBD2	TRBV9	TGTGCCAGCAGCGTAGCCCTGGGTAGCGGGGGGGCCTACAATGAGCAGTTCTTC	CASSVALGSGGAYNEQFF
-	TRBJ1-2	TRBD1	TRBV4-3	TGCGCCAGCAGCCCCCCACCGGGACAGATGTCTCTTGGGGGCTACACCTTC	CASSPPPGQMSLGGYTF
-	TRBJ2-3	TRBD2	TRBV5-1	TGCGCCAGCAGCTTGGTCGAGCGGGAAGCAGATACGCAGTATTTT	CASSLVEREADTQYF
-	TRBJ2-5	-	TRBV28	TGTGCCAGCAGTTGGTACAGGGATGGGGAGCAGTACTTC	CASSWYRDGEQYF
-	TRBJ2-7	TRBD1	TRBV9	TGTGCCAGCAGCGTAGATCCGACAGGGAATTTCTACGAGCAGTACTTC	CASSVDPTGNFYEQYF
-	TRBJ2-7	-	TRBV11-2	TGTGCCAGCAGCTTAGGAGACTACGAGCAGTACTTC	CASSLGDYEQYF
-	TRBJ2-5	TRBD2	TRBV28	TGTGCCAGCAGTTTTCTCGGAGCGGGAGCGGAGACCCAGTACTTC	CASSFLGAGAETQYF
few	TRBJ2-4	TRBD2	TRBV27	TGTGCCACCTCCCGGCTAGCGGGAGGGGTTCGGTACATTCAGTACTTC	CATSRLAGGVRYIQYF
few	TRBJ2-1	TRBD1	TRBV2	TGTGCCAGCAGAGCCTCGGGACAGGGTTACAATGAGCAGTTCTTC	CASRASGQGYNEQFF
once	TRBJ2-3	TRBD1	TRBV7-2	TGTGCCAGCAGCTTAGGACAGGGACCAAGCACAGATACGCAGTATTTT	CASSLGQGPSTDTQYF
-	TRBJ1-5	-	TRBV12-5	TGTGCTAGTGGTTTGGCCCCCGATCAGCCCCAGCATTTT	CASGLAPDQPQHF
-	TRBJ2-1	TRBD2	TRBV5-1	TGCGCCAGCAGCCCGGGGGGGGGAGAGGAGCAGTTCTTC	CASSPGGGEEQFF
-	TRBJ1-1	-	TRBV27	TGTGCCAGCAGTCTAACACAGGGAAACACTGAAGCTTTCTTT	CASSLTQGNTEAFF
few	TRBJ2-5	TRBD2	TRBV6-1	TGTGCCTCAAACGTAGCGGGGGGTTTAAAGACCCAGTACTTC	CASNVAGGLKTQYF
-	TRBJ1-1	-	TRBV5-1	TGCGCCAGCGGCGGCGGGGGGTCCACTGAAGCTTTCTTT	CASGGGGSTEAFF
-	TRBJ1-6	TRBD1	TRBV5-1	TGCGCCAGCAGCTTAAAGGGACAGGGAGGTTCACCCCTCCACTTT	CASSLKGQGGSPLHF
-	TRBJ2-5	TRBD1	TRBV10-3	TGTGCCGTCCGGGACAGTTTGAAAGAGACCCAGTACTTC	CAVRDSLKETQYF
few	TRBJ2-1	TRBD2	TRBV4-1	TGCGCCAGCAGCCAATCTCCCGGGACTAGCAGCAACAATGAGCAGTTCTTC	CASSQSPGTSSNNEQFF
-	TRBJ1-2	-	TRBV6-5	TGTGCCAGCAGTTACTCCAAACAGGGTCGCTATGGCTACACCTTC	CASSYSKQGRYGYTF
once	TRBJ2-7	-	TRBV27	TGTGCCAGCAGTTTAAAACAGAGCCTTTACGAGCAGTACTTC	CASSLKQSLYEQYF
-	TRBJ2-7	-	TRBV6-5	TGTGCCAGCAAGAAAGCACAGGGCGTCTTTGGGCAGTACTTC	CASKKAQGVFGQYF
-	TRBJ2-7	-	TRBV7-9	TGTGCCAGCAGCGGCACGGGAGTCCCCTACGAGCAGTACTTC	CASSGTGVPYEQYF
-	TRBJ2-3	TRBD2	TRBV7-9	TGTGCCAGCAGCATTAGCGGGGGGGCGGCAGATACGCAGTATTTT	CASSISGGAADTQYF
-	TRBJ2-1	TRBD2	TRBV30	TGTGCCTGGAGTGTAACAGCGGGGGTGTACAATGAGCAGTTCTTC	CAWSVTAGVYNEQFF
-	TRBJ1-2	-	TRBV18	TGTGCCAGCTCACCAGAAGCCTATGGCTACACCTTC	CASSPEAYGYTF
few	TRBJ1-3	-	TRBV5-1	TGCGCCAGCAGCTTGACGTCGGGTCTCGGAAACACCATATATTTT	CASSLTSGLGNTIYF
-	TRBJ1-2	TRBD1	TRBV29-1	TGCAGCGTTACAGGGGGCCAAGCGGGAGGCTACACCTTC	CSVTGGQAGGYTF
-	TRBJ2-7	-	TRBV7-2	TGTGCCAGCAACAGCTACGGTAGCGGCTACGAGCAGTACTTC	CASNSYGSGYEQYF
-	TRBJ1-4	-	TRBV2	TGTGCCAGCAGTGGACCCGATCCGAGGGGGAAACTGTTTTTT	CASSGPDPRGKLFF
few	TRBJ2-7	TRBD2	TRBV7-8	TGTGCCAGCAGCTTAGTTGCATTCCTTACGGGGGGTCGGGAGCAGTACTTC	CASSLVAFLTGGREQYF
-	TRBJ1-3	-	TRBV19	TGTGCCAGTACCTTGACACACTCCTTCTCTGGAAACACCATATATTTT	CASTLTHSFSGNTIYF
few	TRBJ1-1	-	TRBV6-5	TGTGCCAGCAGTTACAGGGCGGGAGAGGGCACTGAAGCTTTCTTT	CASSYRAGEGTEAFF
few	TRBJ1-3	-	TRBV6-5	TGTGCCAGCAGTTACTCGCGCGGCTCTGGAAACACCATATATTTT	CASSYSRGSGNTIYF
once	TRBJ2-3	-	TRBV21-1	TGTGCCAGCAGCAAAGGCCCCCTACAACAGGGTGTCACAGATACGCAGTATTTT	CASSKGPLQQGVTDTQYF
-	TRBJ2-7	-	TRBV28	TGTGCCAGCACCACAACGACAACAAATCGGGATGGCTACGAGCAGTACTTC	CASTTTTTNRDGYEQYF
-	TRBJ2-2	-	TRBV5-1	TGCGCCAGCAGCTGGAAACCCGGGACATCTACCGGGGAGCTGTTTTTT	CASSWKPGTSTGELFF
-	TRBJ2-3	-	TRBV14	TGTGCCAGCAGCCAATACAGGAGCACAGATACGCAGTATTTT	CASSQYRSTDTQYF